This TCR beta chain was identified during a study of T cells in pancreatic ductal adenocarcinoma. Study outcomes and limitations: The resected cohort was biased toward the minority with early-stage disease. Comparisons of tumor and blood clonality may show falsely lower tumor diversity.

V was pared by 5 bases and J by 2 bases, with 11 bases between. The CDR3 is 14 amino acids. CDR1 LNHDA and CDR2 SQIVND come from the germline V gene (reference sequence). Surgery without prior neoadjuvant therapy was the treatment of the selected pancreatic ductal adenocarcinoma patients. With respect to this clone: Its target is not known.

The protocol was immunoSEQ multiplex PCR, while the TCRdb copy is restricted to in-frame clones and leaves out a portion. The table records 7,500 to 9,500 clones, around nine tenths of them present only once. The specimen was PBMCs. The V and J genes are TRBV19 and TRBJ2-3, with D hard to call. The sequence was obtained from a human donor with pancreatic ductal adenocarcinoma. The chain's CDR3 is CASSWSRITDTQYF. For the CDR3, the DNA is TGTGCCAGTAGTTGGAGTAGAATCACAGATACGCAGTATTTT.